The following is a TCR beta chain sequence with its context. Antigen: not known. The sample comes from a study of T cell responses to AZD1222 COVID-19 vaccine. Overall study findings and caveats: Baseline antibody screening turned up just five to seven seropositive AZD1222 recipients. White British donors predominated, females outnumbered males, and clonal diversity was possibly underestimated. Spike-wide coverage was observed for vaccine-associated CD4 TCRs, with dominant responses at 160-218 and 743-854. Spike-specific TCR depth and breadth grew after two AZD1222 doses.

In germline, CDR1 is SGHNT, CDR2 YYREEE (reference sequence). V was shortened by 0 bases and J by 3 bases, with 13 bases between the two germline ends. The CDR3 sequence is 17 residues long. This table comes from immunoSEQ multiplex PCR, and its TCRdb copy is limited to in-frame clones, with some not included. The sample has approximately 130,000 clones; nearly 95% are singletons. The rearrangement joins TRBV5-4 to TRBJ2-6; perhaps TRBD1 as D (5 bases). This TCR was sampled from an adult in good health. The material was peripheral blood, obtained on day 0 of AZD1222 vaccination. CDR3 coding DNA: TGTGCCAGCAGCTTGGAACCAGGGATCGGTGGGGCCAACGTCCTGACTTTC. Translated: CASSLEPGIGGANVLTF.